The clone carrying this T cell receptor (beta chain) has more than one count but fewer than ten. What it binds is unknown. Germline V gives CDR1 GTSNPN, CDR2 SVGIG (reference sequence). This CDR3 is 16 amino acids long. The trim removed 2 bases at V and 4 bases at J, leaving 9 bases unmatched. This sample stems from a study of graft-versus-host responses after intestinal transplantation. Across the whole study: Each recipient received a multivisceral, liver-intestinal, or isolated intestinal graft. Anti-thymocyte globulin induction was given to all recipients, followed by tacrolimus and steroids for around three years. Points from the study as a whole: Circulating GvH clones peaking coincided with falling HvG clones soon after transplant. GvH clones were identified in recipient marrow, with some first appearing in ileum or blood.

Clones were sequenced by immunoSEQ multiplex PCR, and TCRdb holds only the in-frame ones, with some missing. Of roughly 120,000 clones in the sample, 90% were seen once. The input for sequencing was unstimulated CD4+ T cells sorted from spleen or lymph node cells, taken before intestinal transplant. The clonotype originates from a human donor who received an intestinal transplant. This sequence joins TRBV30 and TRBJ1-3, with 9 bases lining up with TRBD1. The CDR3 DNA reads TGTGCCTGGAGTTATCCCCGACAGGGGGACGGAAACACCATATATTTT. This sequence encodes CAWSYPRQGDGNTIYF.